This section outlines one T cell receptor beta chain sequence together with its context. This specimen comes from a study of Graves' ophthalmopathy and Graves' hyperthyroidism. Deletions cut 3 bases from V and 7 bases from J, with 9 bases between. The CDR3 runs to 11 residues. Germline values: CDR1 GTSNPN, CDR2 SVGIG (reference sequence). RNA transcripts were the template, and TCR beta CDR3 regions were amplified from them. The first round was an RT-PCR with HTBI primers, and the second round was a multiplex PCR. TCRdb reanalysed the multiplex PCR reads using MiXCR and keeps one entry per CDR3 protein. The sample yields 300,000 to 400,000 distinct CDR3 sequences, about a sixth seen once.

The TCR sequence derives from an adult man with Graves' ophthalmopathy. The sequenced material came from peripheral blood. This chain joins TRBV30 and TRBJ1-2; D call uncertain. CDR3 sequence: CAWRKDGGYTF. CDR3 nucleotide sequence: TGTGCCTGGAGGAAGGACGGTGGCTACACCTTC. The full variable domain, with the rest looked up from reference TRBV30 and TRBJ1-2, is SQTIHQWPATLVQPVGSPLSLECTVEGTSNPNLYWYRQAAGRGLQLLFYSVGIGQISSEVPQNLSASRPQDRQFILSSKKLLLSDSGFYLCAWRKDGGYTFGSGTRLTVV.